These T cell receptor beta chains were read from a single sample in a study of shared clonotypes between healthy human individuals. Only in-frame clones appear in the TCRdb table, and some are missing; sequencing was by immunoSEQ multiplex PCR. The sample holds around 2.1 million clones, 90% to 95% seen once. Sequenced: naive CD8+ T cells from PBMCs. The receptors here all came from a man aged 18 to 29 in good health. Some clones in this sample may be carry-over from other donors' samples. The CDR3 runs from the conserved cysteine through the conserved F or W. The order of the fields is J gene, clone size, V gene, D gene, CDR3 DNA, CDR3 protein. The D gene is left open where the match is weak. Expanded clones get a size class; other rows say once, few or many, or leave the size out.

TRBJ1-2,.,TRBV28,.,TGTGCCGGAACGGGGGGGGCTAACTATGGCTACACCTTC,CAGTGGANYGYTF
TRBJ2-7,.,TRBV7-2,.,TGTGCCAGCAGCGGAAGAGACTACGAGCAGTACTTC,CASSGRDYEQYF
TRBJ2-7,.,TRBV11-2,.,TGTGCCAGCAGCTTAGATCTAGGGCGTACCTACGAGCAGTACTTC,CASSLDLGRTYEQYF
TRBJ1-6,.,TRBV2,.,TGTGCCAGCAGTCCTACAAATTCACCCCTCCACTTT,CASSPTNSPLHF
TRBJ2-7,.,TRBV27,.,TGTGCCAGCTCAGCCGGGACCAGGGAGCAGTACTTC,CASSAGTREQYF
TRBJ1-1,.,TRBV29-1,.,TGCAGCGTCCTAACGCGGGGTGAAGCTTTCTTT,CSVLTRGEAFF
TRBJ1-2,.,TRBV7-9,.,TGTGCCAGCAGCCCCGCGGTGCTGGACGTCTCCGTCCTCGGGGGCTATACCTTC,CASSPAVLDVSVLGGYTF
TRBJ2-3,.,TRBV7-2,.,TGTGCCAGCAGCCACCGGGACCATACCACGTATTTT,CASSHRDHTTYF
TRBJ2-3,once,TRBV15,.,TGTGCCACCAGCAGAGATCCCAGGGCCGCAGATACGCAGTATTTT,CATSRDPRAADTQYF
TRBJ2-6,.,TRBV6-5,.,TGTGCCAGCAGTTACTCGGAAGGGGCCAACGTCCTGACTTTC,CASSYSEGANVLTF